Shown below are 21 T cell receptor beta chains from a single sample sequenced in a study of shared clonotypes between healthy human individuals. TCRdb's copy holds only in-frame clones and misses some; the assay was immunoSEQ multiplex PCR. The repertoire holds more than 1,200,000 clones, with approximately 98.5% as singletons. The sample was naive CD4+ T cells sorted from blood. Noted subset: CD45RA+ positively selected. The receptors were sampled from a man younger than 40 in good health.

As for this clone: Other DNA sequences in this specimen translate into the identical CDR3. This chain connects TRBV11-2 to TRBJ2-1; D unresolved. V dropped 0 bases and J dropped 7 bases, with 4 bases sitting between them. This CDR3 is 12 amino acids long. Germline loops: CDR1 SGHAT, CDR2 FQNNGV. The CDR3, as DNA: TGTGCCAGCAGCTTAGATAGGAATGAGCAGTTCTTC. Translated: CASSLDRNEQFF.

The genes are TRBV11-2 and TRBJ1-1; weak D call: TRBD1 (5 bases). The CDR3 runs 12 residues. V lost 5 bases and J 10 bases, leaving 14 bases between the germline ends. The germline CDR1 and CDR2 sequences are SGHAT and FQNNGV. CDR3 region: CASSPWTLGAFF. CDR3 sequence (DNA): TGTGCCAGCAGCCCTTGGACACTTGGAGCTTTCTTT.

The chain uses TRBV7-9 and TRBJ2-1, with D possibly TRBD1 on 6 matching bases. CDR1 and CDR2 (germline): SEHNR, FQNEAQ (reference sequence). The CDR3 spans 15 residues. Trimming removed 3 bases from V and 8 bases from J, with 17 bases in between. CDR3 in DNA: TGTGCCAGCAGCTTGCCGGGACAATCGGCCGATGAGCAGTTCTTC. Translating it yields CASSLPGQSADEQFF.

The V gene is TRBV18, the J gene TRBJ1-1, with D hard to call. Germline loops: CDR1 KGHSH, CDR2 LQKENI. The length of the CDR3 is 13 residues. Trimming took off 6 bases at V and 0 bases at J, with 8 bases between the two ends. The CDR3: CASSQKVNTEAFF. Written as DNA, the CDR3 is TGTGCCAGCTCCCAGAAGGTGAACACTGAAGCTTTCTTT. Supplemented by reference TRBV18 and TRBJ1-1, the full variable domain reads NAGVMQNPRHLVRRRGQEARLRCSPMKGHSHVYWYRQLPEEGLKFMVYLQKENIIDESGMPKERFSAEFPKEGPSILRIQQVVRGDSAAYFCASSQKVNTEAFFGQGTRLTVV.

This clone appeared a single time. Additional DNA sequences in this sample encode the identical CDR3. The CDR3 sequence: CASSLVQGTTEAFF. The DNA of the CDR3 is TGTGCCAGCAGCTTAGTACAGGGCACCACTGAAGCTTTCTTT. This chain joins TRBV7-2 and TRBJ1-1, with TRBD1 as a possible D gene (6 bases). Trimming pared 1 base from V and 4 bases from J, leaving 10 bases between. This CDR3 is built from 14 residues. CDR1 is SGHTA, CDR2 FQGNSA, per germline.

In regard to this clone: Within the sample, other DNA sequences also encode this same CDR3. The V and J genes are TRBV5-1 and TRBJ1-4; D gene ambiguous. The CDR3 has 13 residues. From germline, CDR1 is SGHRS and CDR2 YFSETQ. V shed 2 bases and J shed 6 bases, with 8 bases lying between them. CDR3 DNA sequence: TGCGCCAGCAGCTTCGGGCCCGATGAAAAACTGTTTTTT. Protein: CASSFGPDEKLFF. Variable domain in full (rest from reference TRBV5-1 and TRBJ1-4): KAGVTQTPRYLIKTRGQQVTLSCSPISGHRSVSWYQQTPGQGLQFLFEYFSETQRNKGNFPGRFSGRQFSNSRSEMNVSTLELGDSALYLCASSFGPDEKLFFGSGTQLSVL.

This chain connects TRBV6-1 to TRBJ1-2; TRBD1 matches at 9 bases. Unmatched junction bases numbered 3, after V lost 5 bases and J lost 2 bases. CDR3 length equals 14 residues. Germline V gene lookup returns CDR1 MNHNS and CDR2 SASEGT. In DNA, the CDR3 is TGTGCCAGCAGTCTACAGGGGGCGAACTATGGCTACACCTTC. Translated: CASSLQGANYGYTF.

V gene TRBV27 combines with J gene TRBJ2-2; D ambiguous. CDR1 is MNHEY and CDR2 is SMNVEV in the germline V gene (reference sequence). The V end lost 6 bases, the J end lost 0 bases, and 8 bases lay between the germline ends. The CDR3 contains 14 residues. The DNA for the CDR3 is TGTGCCAGCAGAATAATCGCGAACACCGGGGAGCTGTTTTTT. This gives the protein CASRIIANTGELFF.

This clone came up once. This chain uses TRBV7-8 with TRBJ2-7; 11 bases are a match to TRBD2. The junction had 12 bases not matched to a gene; V was cut back by 5 bases and J by 3 bases. The CDR3 has 17 amino acids. The V gene's germline CDR1 is SGHVS and CDR2 FQNEAQ. CDR3 residues: CASSPGPTSGVGYEQYF. The CDR3 DNA follows: TGTGCCAGCAGCCCCGGTCCGACTAGCGGGGTCGGCTACGAGCAGTACTTC.

J is TRBJ1-5 and V is TRBV28; a possible D gene is TRBD1 (6 bases). V was trimmed by 3 bases and J by 3 bases, leaving 12 bases between them. Germline CDR1 is MDHEN and CDR2 is SYDVKM. The CDR3 is made up of 15 amino acids. CDR3 DNA sequence: TGTGCCAGCAGTTTTCCCGACAGGCCCAATCAGCCCCAGCATTTT. It encodes CASSFPDRPNQPQHF.

The rearrangement uses TRBV12-5 and TRBJ1-1; 7 bases are shared with TRBD1. Germline CDR1 reads LGHNT; CDR2 reads FRNRAP. Unmatched junction bases numbered 3, after V lost 4 bases and J lost 1 base. This CDR3 spans 14 amino acids. CDR3 DNA: TGTGCTAGTGGTTCGGGACAGTCGAACACTGAAGCTTTCTTT. Protein product: CASGSGQSNTEAFF. The full variable domain, its missing parts supplied by reference TRBV12-5 and TRBJ1-1, is DARVTQTPRHKVTEMGQEVTMRCQPILGHNTVFWYRQTMMQGLELLAYFRNRAPLDDSGMPKDRFSAEMPDATLATLKIQPSEPRDSAVYFCASGSGQSNTEAFFGQGTRLTVV.

The chain carries TRBV10-3 and TRBJ1-2; weak D call: TRBD1 (6 bases). The CDR3 sequence is 12 residues long. Trimming shortened V by 3 bases and J by 5 bases, and 7 bases separated the two germline ends. CDR1 and CDR2 (germline): ENHRY, SYGVKD. CDR3: CAISEQGYGYTF. The CDR3 DNA reads TGTGCCATCAGTGAACAGGGATATGGCTACACCTTC.

The chain is built from TRBV25-1 and TRBJ2-5; possibly TRBD1 for D (6 bases). This CDR3 has 14 residues. Germline V gene sequence: CDR1 MGHDK, CDR2 SYGVNS. V was shortened by 3 bases and J by 2 bases, with 10 bases between the two germline ends. The DNA of the CDR3 is TGTGCCAGCAGTGACCCCGGGACACAAGAGACCCAGTACTTC. This codes for CASSDPGTQETQYF.

The chain uses TRBV27 and TRBJ1-5; TRBD1 is a possible D gene (5 bases). Germline loops: CDR1 MNHEY, CDR2 SMNVEV (reference sequence). The ends were cut back, 1 base at V and 5 bases at J, with 15 bases in the middle. The CDR3 contains 16 residues. The CDR3 coding sequence is TGTGCCAGCAGTTTATTTGGTATCAGGGCCCATCAGCCCCAGCATTTT. It codes for CASSLFGIRAHQPQHF.

Concerning this clone: The sample has other DNA sequences that encode this CDR3 too. CDR3 protein: CASSLGLGGYEQYF. In DNA form, the CDR3 reads TGTGCCAGCAGCTTGGGACTCGGGGGGTACGAGCAGTACTTC. The chain has TRBV5-4 and TRBJ2-7; 7 nucleotides line up with TRBD2. Germline lookup yields CDR1 SGHNT and CDR2 YYREEE (reference sequence). The CDR3 has 14 amino acids. V was pared by 0 bases and J by 4 bases, with 4 bases of the junction left unmatched.

The chain employs TRBV28 and TRBJ2-2, with D unclear. This CDR3 is 12 amino acids long. CDR1 is MDHEN and CDR2 is SYDVKM in the germline V gene. The germline V and J ends were trimmed by 2 bases and 7 bases, with 5 bases remaining between them. In DNA, the CDR3 is TGTGCCAGCAGTTTAAATGGCGGGGAGCTGTTTTTT. As protein: CASSLNGGELFF.

The V and J genes are TRBV10-2 and TRBJ2-7, with D uncertain. The CDR3 has 13 amino acids. Germline assignment: CDR1 WSHSY and CDR2 SAAADI. The V and J ends lost 6 bases and 0 bases respectively, with 9 bases between them. CDR3 loop: CASSALLSYEQYF. The CDR3 DNA sequence: TGCGCCAGCAGCGCTTTACTCTCCTACGAGCAGTACTTC.

V is TRBV7-9 and J is TRBJ2-4; maybe TRBD2 (5 bases). Germline lookup yields CDR1 SEHNR and CDR2 FQNEAQ (reference sequence). CDR3 length: 18 amino acids. The germline V and J ends were trimmed by 5 bases and 0 bases, with 20 bases remaining between them. In DNA, the CDR3 is TGTGCCAGCAGCACCGGAGGCCCAGGAACCCTAGCCAAAAACATTCAGTACTTC. Its protein is CASSTGGPGTLAKNIQYF.

The chain is built from TRBV11-3 and TRBJ2-2, with D possibly TRBD2 on 6 matching bases. The V gene lost 1 base and the J gene lost 3 bases, with 12 bases spanning the gap. The germline CDR1 and CDR2 sequences are SGHNT and YENEEA. This CDR3 is built from 16 residues. CDR3 coding DNA: TGTGCCAGCAGCTTAGTCTTCTCGGGGGACACCGGGGAGCTGTTTTTT. This translates into CASSLVFSGDTGELFF.

The chain is built from TRBV21-1 and TRBJ1-4; TRBD1 is the table's D call and was not checked against the DNA. TRBV21-1 is deemed a pseudogene. This CDR3 is built from 16 residues. The CDR3 DNA reads TGTGCCAGCAGCCTACAAGCGGACAGGGCGGACGAAAAACTGTTTTTT. It is translated as CASSLQADRADEKLFF.

The rearrangement joins TRBV5-6 to TRBJ2-7, with D possibly TRBD1 on 6 matching bases. The CDR3 runs to 16 residues. Deletions cut 0 bases from V and 0 bases from J, with 13 bases between. The germline gives CDR1 SGHDT, CDR2 YYEEEE. This chain's CDR3 is CASSLAVGGISYEQYF. The CDR3 DNA reads TGTGCCAGCAGCTTGGCCGTTGGGGGCATCTCCTACGAGCAGTACTTC.